These 8 T cell receptor beta chains were all obtained from the same sample, sequenced in a study of vaccination and CD4 T cells after COVID-19. Sequence data for DNA of cultured CD4+ T cells were generated by the Oncomine TCR Beta short-read assay. TCRdb reprocessed the PCR reads via MiXCR and lists one record per CDR3 protein. This repertoire shows over 4,500 distinct CDR3 sequences, over 40% found once; its top ten account for roughly 20%. Treatment specified: roughly 11-day PBMC culture with coronavirus spike peptide pools or control peptides (ViraFEST assay). Their cognate antigens are unknown. The sequenced material came from CD4+ T cells from blood, cultured in vitro. The receptor set was obtained from a human donor who had recovered from COVID-19.

The chain uses TRBV20-1 and TRBJ1-2; perhaps TRBD1 as D (6 bases). Per the germline V gene, CDR1 is DFQATT and CDR2 is SNEGSKA (reference sequence). V was shortened by 0 bases and J by 2 bases, with 10 bases between the two germline ends. This CDR3 is 14 amino acids long. The CDR3 here is CSARDEGTNYGYTF. DNA for the CDR3: TGCAGTGCTAGAGATGAGGGGACAAACTATGGCTACACCTTC.

The rearrangement uses TRBV30 and TRBJ1-1, with D possibly TRBD1 on 5 matching bases. CDR3 length: 14 amino acids. The V end lost 3 bases, the J end lost 0 bases, and 11 bases lay between the germline ends. Germline V gives CDR1 GTSNPN, CDR2 SVGIG (reference sequence). CDR3 loop: CAWRIGAVNTEAFF. The CDR3 nucleotides are TGTGCCTGGAGGATCGGGGCCGTGAACACTGAAGCTTTCTTT. Using reference TRBV30 and TRBJ1-1 for the parts outside the CDR3, the full variable domain is SQTIHQWPATLVQPVGSPLSLECTVEGTSNPNLYWYRQAAGRGLQLLFYSVGIGQISSEVPQNLSASRPQDRQFILSSKKLLLSDSGFYLCAWRIGAVNTEAFFGQGTRLTVV.

This chain connects TRBV20-1 to TRBJ1-2; tentatively, D is TRBD1 (5 bases). V lost 6 bases and J 6 bases, leaving 14 bases between the germline ends. The germline gives CDR1 DFQATT, CDR2 SNEGSKA (reference sequence). The CDR3 consists of 12 residues. DNA of the CDR3: TGCAGTGCCGGATCTCGGGGCCATGGCTACACCTTC. Its translation is CSAGSRGHGYTF.

The chain couples TRBV2 to TRBJ2-7; tentatively, D is TRBD2 (5 bases). The V end was cut by 6 bases, the J end by 3 bases, with 6 bases between. The CDR3 has 11 amino acids. The V gene's germline CDR1 is SNHLY and CDR2 FYNNEI. The DNA of the CDR3 is TGTGCCAGCAGAGGGAGCTACGAGCAGTACTTC. It translates to CASRGSYEQYF.

This clonotype was seen more than once but under ten times. The chain links TRBV18 to TRBJ1-1, with no clear D. The CDR3 spans 14 residues. The germline V and J ends were trimmed by 2 bases and 8 bases, with 15 bases remaining between them. Germline CDR1 is KGHSH and CDR2 is LQKENI. CDR3 sequence (DNA): TGTGCCAGCTCACCATCGGGTACATCAACGGAAGCTTTCTTT. It yields the protein CASSPSGTSTEAFF.

The chain links TRBV30 to TRBJ2-4, with D perhaps matching TRBD1 (5 bases). The CDR3 totals 13 residues. Between the trimmed V and J ends, which lost 3 bases and 8 bases, there was a span of 14 bases. Germline loops: CDR1 GTSNPN, CDR2 SVGIG (reference sequence). DNA of the CDR3: TGTGCCTGGAGCCCCCAGGGTCTCGACATTCAGTACTTC. This translates into CAWSPQGLDIQYF.

The chain joins TRBV19 to TRBJ1-2, with 10 nucleotides matching TRBD1. The V and J ends lost 7 bases and 1 base, in that order; junction bases with no gene match: 6. Germline CDR1 and CDR2: LNHDA and SQIVND (reference sequence). CDR3 length: 15 residues. The DNA for the CDR3 is TGTGCCAGTACTGCCGGGACAGGGGTTAACTATGGCTACACCTTC. It encodes CASTAGTGVNYGYTF.

CDR3 coding DNA: TGTGCCATCAGTGAACCCAGACAGGGTATGAGTGCTGAAGCTTTCTTT. Amino acid sequence: CAISEPRQGMSAEAFF. The rearrangement joins TRBV10-3 to TRBJ1-1; 7 nucleotides agree with TRBD1. Germline V gives CDR1 ENHRY, CDR2 SYGVKD. This CDR3 has 16 residues. V lost 3 bases to trimming and J lost 6 bases; unmatched junction nucleotides: 13.